These 13 T cell receptor beta chains were sequenced from one sample in a study of cytomegalovirus exposure and HLA in healthy donors. The study ran its PCR with 60 Vbeta and 13 Jbeta primers. Sequenced by immunoSEQ multiplex PCR; TCRdb stores in-frame clones only, minus some. The sample data list some 51,000 clones. The sample was PBMCs. The origin of the receptors is a man aged 40-55 years in good health and CMV-seropositive.

The gene calls are TRBV7-2 and TRBJ2-7; 11 nucleotides line up with TRBD2. The CDR3 totals 17 residues. CDR1 SGHTA and CDR2 FQGNSA come from the germline V gene. The J segment lost 4 bases and the V segment lost 5 bases, leaving 13 bases of the junction unmatched. The CDR3 here is CASSLNSGGAALYEQYF. CDR3 bases: TGTGCCAGCAGCCTAAATAGCGGGGGGGCCGCACTTTACGAGCAGTACTTC.

The chain has TRBV6-4 and TRBJ2-1, with D perhaps matching TRBD1 (7 bases). Germline V gene sequence: CDR1 MRHNA, CDR2 SNTAGT. The ends were cut back, 0 bases at V and 5 bases at J, with 14 bases in the middle. CDR3 size: 16 residues. CDR3 amino acids: CASSDSPGGGNNEQFF. CDR3 nucleotide sequence: TGTGCCAGCAGTGACTCCCCAGGGGGAGGTAACAATGAGCAGTTCTTC.

The chain uses TRBV19 and TRBJ2-5, with 7 bases aligning to TRBD1. V dropped 3 bases and J dropped 1; count of bases not matched to a gene: 8. There are 16 residues in the CDR3. In germline, CDR1 is LNHDA, CDR2 SQIVND (reference sequence). CDR3 bases: TGTGCCAGTAGTATGGGACAGATACTTTTCCAAGAGACCCAGTACTTC. This codes for CASSMGQILFQETQYF.

The rearrangement joins TRBV4-1 to TRBJ2-1; perhaps TRBD1 as D (6 bases). V was clipped by 4 bases and J by 8 bases, with 18 bases between them. This CDR3 comprises 15 residues. The V gene's germline CDR1 is MGHRA and CDR2 YSYEKL. In nucleotides, the CDR3 is TGCGCCAGCAGCCCAGAGAAGCCCTACAGGGATGAGCAGTTCTTC. Protein: CASSPEKPYRDEQFF.

J is TRBJ1-4 and V is TRBV5-1, with D uncertain. V lost 4 bases to trimming and J lost 4 bases, with 17 bases between them. CDR3 length equals 16 residues. The germline V gene has CDR1 SGHRS and CDR2 YFSETQ. The CDR3 sequence is CASSLSYPGLNEKLFF. The CDR3, as DNA: TGCGCCAGCAGCCTATCATACCCAGGCCTTAATGAAAAACTGTTTTTT.

The genes are TRBV25-1 and TRBJ1-1; tentatively, D is TRBD1 (5 bases). V dropped 2 bases and J dropped 10 bases, with 17 bases sitting between them. The CDR3 is made up of 14 amino acids. Germline V gene sequence: CDR1 MGHDK, CDR2 SYGVNS. CDR3 loop: CASSEIQGLKGAFF. The CDR3 DNA sequence: TGTGCCAGCAGTGAAATCCAGGGACTTAAGGGAGCTTTCTTT.

The rearrangement links TRBV15 to TRBJ1-4; 9 bases agree with TRBD1. Germline assignment: CDR1 LNHNV and CDR2 YYDKDF (reference sequence). Trimming took 1 base from V and 7 from J; bases not matched to a gene: 4. The CDR3 contains 15 residues. CDR3 in amino acids: CATSRGQGVSEKLFF. The CDR3 DNA reads as TGTGCCACCAGCAGAGGACAGGGGGTTTCTGAAAAACTGTTTTTT.

CDR3 in DNA: TGTGCCAGCAGCCCCTCAGCTGGGGCCAACGTCCTGACTTTC. Encoded protein: CASSPSAGANVLTF. The chain recombines TRBV7-2 with TRBJ2-6; D gene unclear. V lost 5 bases and J lost 2, with 7 bases in between. The CDR3 length is 14 residues. Germline V gene lookup returns CDR1 SGHTA and CDR2 FQGNSA.

The chain carries TRBV5-4 and TRBJ2-7; 7 nucleotides match TRBD1. The germline V gene encodes CDR1 SGHNT and CDR2 YYREEE (reference sequence). V dropped 4 bases and J dropped 6; count of bases not matched to a gene: 4. The CDR3 contains 12 residues. CDR3 sequence reads: CASSLTGSEQYF. The CDR3 nucleotides read TGTGCCAGCAGCCTGACAGGGAGCGAGCAGTACTTC.

This chain connects TRBV7-2 to TRBJ2-1, with D tentatively TRBD2 (5 bases). Trimming took off 1 base at V and 10 bases at J, with 14 bases between the two ends. Germline V gene data show CDR1 as SGHTA and CDR2 as FQGNSA. The CDR3 has 14 residues. In DNA, the CDR3 is TGTGCCAGCAGCTTAGGGACTGGCTCGGGAGAGCAGTTCTTC. Residues: CASSLGTGSGEQFF.

V is TRBV4-2 and J is TRBJ2-3, with 11 bases aligning to TRBD2. Germline trimming cut 3 bases from V and 4 bases from J; bases unmatched to any gene: 12. The CDR3 is 18 amino acids. Germline V gives CDR1 LGHNA, CDR2 YNFKEQ. The CDR3 loop is CASSQALLAGGPADTQYF. CDR3 coding DNA: TGTGCCAGCAGCCAGGCCCTATTAGCGGGGGGGCCCGCAGATACGCAGTATTTT.

Comment on this clone: Other DNA sequences in this sample translate to the same CDR3. J is TRBJ2-5 and V is TRBV9; the match to TRBD2 covers 11 bases. The CDR3 contains 18 residues. Germline assignment: CDR1 SGDLS and CDR2 YYNGEE. V shed 0 bases, J shed 2 bases, and the junction held 9 bases outside the gene matches. The CDR3 protein is CASSVATRTSGGQETQYF. The DNA of the CDR3 is TGTGCCAGCAGCGTAGCTACGAGAACTAGCGGGGGACAAGAGACCCAGTACTTC.

The rearrangement links TRBV18 to TRBJ1-5; D possibly corresponds to TRBD1 (5 bases). Germline V gives CDR1 KGHSH, CDR2 LQKENI. The CDR3 spans 14 residues. V was trimmed by 3 bases and J by 1 base, leaving 7 bases between them. CDR3 coding DNA: TGTGCCAGCTCACCCTCAGGGAGCAATCAGCCCCAGCATTTT. This encodes CASSPSGSNQPQHF.